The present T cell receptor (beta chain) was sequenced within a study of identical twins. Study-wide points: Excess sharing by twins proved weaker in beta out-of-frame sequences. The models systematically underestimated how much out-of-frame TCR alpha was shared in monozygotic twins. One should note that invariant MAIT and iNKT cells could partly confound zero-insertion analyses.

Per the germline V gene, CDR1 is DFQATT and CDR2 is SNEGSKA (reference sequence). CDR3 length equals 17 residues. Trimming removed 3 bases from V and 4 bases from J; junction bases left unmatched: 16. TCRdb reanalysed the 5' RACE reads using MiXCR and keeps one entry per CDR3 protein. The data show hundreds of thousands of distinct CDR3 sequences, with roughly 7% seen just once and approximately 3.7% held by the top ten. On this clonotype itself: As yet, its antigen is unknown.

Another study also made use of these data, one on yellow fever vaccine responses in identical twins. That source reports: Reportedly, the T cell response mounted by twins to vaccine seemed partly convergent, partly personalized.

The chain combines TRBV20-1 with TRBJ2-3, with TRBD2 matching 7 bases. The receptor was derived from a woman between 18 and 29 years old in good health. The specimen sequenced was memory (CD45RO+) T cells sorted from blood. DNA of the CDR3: TGCAGTGCTAGTCTCCCCCCCCCGAGACTAGCAGCAGATACGCAGTATTTT. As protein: CSASLPPPRLAADTQYF.